This T cell receptor beta chain comes out of a study of CD8+ T cells in alopecia areata. This clone occurred a few times. Once RNA had been extracted, it was reverse transcribed into cDNA to act as the sequencing template. Libraries were prepared by immunoSEQ multiplex PCR; TCRdb keeps only in-frame clonotypes and omits some of them. In the table there are over 70,000 clones, around 61% of which are singletons. Described treatment: oral pan-JAK inhibitor, 5-10 mg twice daily. The CDR3 length is 15 residues. V was trimmed by 5 bases and J by 0 bases, leaving 11 bases between them. Looked up from germline, CDR1 is LNHDA and CDR2 is SQIVND (reference sequence).

This TCR was recovered from a human donor with alopecia areata. The V gene is TRBV19, the J gene TRBJ2-1; perhaps D is TRBD1 or TRBD2 (5 bases each). The sequences come from CD8+ T cells sorted from blood, collected at week 24, from a patient treated with tofacitinib. CDR3 sequence (DNA): TGTGCCAGTAGTTATTGGGGGTCCTCCTACAATGAGCAGTTCTTC. It codes for CASSYWGSSYNEQFF.